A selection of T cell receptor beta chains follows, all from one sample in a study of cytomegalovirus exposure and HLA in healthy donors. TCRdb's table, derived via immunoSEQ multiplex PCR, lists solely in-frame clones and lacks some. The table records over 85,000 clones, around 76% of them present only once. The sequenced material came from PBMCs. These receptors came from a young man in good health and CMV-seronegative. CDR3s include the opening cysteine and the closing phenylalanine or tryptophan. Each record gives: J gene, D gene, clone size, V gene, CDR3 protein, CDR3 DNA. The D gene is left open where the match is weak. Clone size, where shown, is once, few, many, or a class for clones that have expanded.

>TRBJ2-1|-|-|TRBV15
CATWASQTYNEQFF
TGTGCCACCTGGGCCAGTCAAACCTACAATGAGCAGTTCTTC
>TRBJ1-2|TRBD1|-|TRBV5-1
CASSIPGQPYGYTF
TGCGCCAGCAGCATACCGGGACAGCCATATGGCTACACCTTC
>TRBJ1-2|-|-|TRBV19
CASSTGGNYGYTF
TGTGCCAGTAGTACGGGGGGAAACTATGGCTACACCTTC
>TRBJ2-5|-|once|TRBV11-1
CASSFRGGPVWTQYF
TGTGCCAGCAGCTTCAGGGGCGGCCCGGTTTGGACCCAGTACTTC
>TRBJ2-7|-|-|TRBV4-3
CASSPGVTYEQYF
TGCGCCAGCAGCCCCGGGGTTACCTACGAGCAGTACTTC
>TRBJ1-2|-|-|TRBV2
CASSTPGYGYTF
TGTGCCAGCAGTACCCCAGGTTATGGCTACACCTTC
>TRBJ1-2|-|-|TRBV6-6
CASSYQGINYGYTF
TGTGCCAGCAGTTACCAGGGGATCAACTATGGCTACACCTTC
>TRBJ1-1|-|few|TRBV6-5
CASSGGGTEAFF
TGTGCCAGCAGCGGAGGAGGAACTGAAGCTTTCTTT
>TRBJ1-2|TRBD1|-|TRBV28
CASRRDRPNYGYTF
TGTGCCAGCAGAAGGGACAGACCGAACTATGGCTACACCTTC
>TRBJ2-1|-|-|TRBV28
CASSPGHQGSNEQFF
TGTGCCAGCAGCCCGGGACACCAAGGATCCAATGAGCAGTTCTTC
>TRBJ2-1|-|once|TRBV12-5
CASGFPQGNEQFF
TGTGCTAGTGGTTTCCCACAGGGTAATGAGCAGTTCTTC
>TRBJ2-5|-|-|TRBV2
CATQCCETQYF
TGTGCCACTCAGTGTTGCGAGACCCAGTACTTC
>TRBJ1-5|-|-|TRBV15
CATSTALQGSNQPQHF
TGTGCCACCAGCACGGCCCTTCAGGGAAGCAATCAGCCCCAGCATTTT
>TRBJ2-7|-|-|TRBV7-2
CASSPGRLVHSYEQYF
TGTGCCAGCAGCCCAGGGAGGCTAGTCCATTCCTACGAGCAGTACTTC
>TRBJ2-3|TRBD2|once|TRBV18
CASSPSGVYTDTQYF
TGTGCCAGCTCACCTAGCGGGGTATACACAGATACGCAGTATTTT
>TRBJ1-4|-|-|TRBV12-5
CASGFKGQKRSTNEKLFF
TGTGCTAGTGGTTTCAAGGGACAAAAGAGATCAACTAATGAAAAACTGTTTTTT
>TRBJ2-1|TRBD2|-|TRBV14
CASSQDLAGESHNEQFF
TGTGCCAGCAGCCAAGATCTCGCGGGGGAGTCTCACAATGAGCAGTTCTTC
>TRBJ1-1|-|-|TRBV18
CASSPAPGYTEAFF
TGTGCCAGCTCACCAGCGCCAGGGTACACTGAAGCTTTCTTT
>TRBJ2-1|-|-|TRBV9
CASSTDISSYNEQFF
TGTGCCAGCAGCACAGACATTAGCTCCTACAATGAGCAGTTCTTC
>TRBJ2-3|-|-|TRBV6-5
CASRSLATYTDTQYF
TGTGCCAGCAGGTCCCTAGCGACCTACACAGATACGCAGTATTTT
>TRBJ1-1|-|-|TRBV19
CASSDQGNTEAFF
TGTGCCAGTAGCGACCAGGGAAACACTGAAGCTTTCTTT
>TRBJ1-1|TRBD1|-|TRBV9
CASSAGQGALDTEAFF
TGTGCCAGCAGCGCGGGACAGGGGGCTCTGGACACTGAAGCTTTCTTT
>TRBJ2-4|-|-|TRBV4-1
CASSYVEGAKNIQYF
TGCGCCAGCAGCTACGTGGAGGGGGCCAAAAACATTCAGTACTTC
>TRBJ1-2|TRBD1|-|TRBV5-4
CASSSGQGAYGYTF
TGTGCCAGCAGCTCCGGACAGGGTGCCTATGGCTACACCTTC
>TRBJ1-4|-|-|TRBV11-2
CASSFIRNEKLFF
TGTGCCAGCAGCTTTATCCGTAATGAAAAACTGTTTTTT
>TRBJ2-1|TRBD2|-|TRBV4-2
CASSQGTGSGGAHEQFF
TGTGCCAGCAGCCAGGGTACGGGGAGCGGGGGGGCGCATGAGCAGTTCTTC
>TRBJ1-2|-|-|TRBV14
CASSMGLNGYTF
TGTGCCAGCAGCATGGGCCTCAATGGCTACACCTTC
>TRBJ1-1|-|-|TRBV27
CASSPGSVTEAFF
TGTGCCAGCAGTCCGGGGTCGGTCACTGAAGCTTTCTTT
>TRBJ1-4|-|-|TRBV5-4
CASSLGAATNEKLFF
TGTGCCAGCAGCTTGGGGGCTGCAACTAATGAAAAACTGTTTTTT
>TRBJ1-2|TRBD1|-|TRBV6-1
CASSGTGLYGYTF
TGTGCCAGCAGTGGGACAGGCCTCTATGGCTACACCTTC
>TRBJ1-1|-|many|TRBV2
CASSVALMNTEAFF
TGTGCCAGCAGTGTCGCACTGATGAACACTGAAGCTTTCTTT
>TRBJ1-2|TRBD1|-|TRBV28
CASSLLRDRVDYGYTF
TGTGCCAGCAGTTTACTGCGGGACAGGGTTGACTATGGCTACACCTTC
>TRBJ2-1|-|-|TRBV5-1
CASSPGQEQFF
TGCGCCAGCAGCCCTGGACAAGAGCAGTTCTTC
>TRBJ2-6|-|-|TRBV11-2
CASRALRGSSGANVLTF
TGTGCCAGCAGGGCACTTAGAGGGAGCTCTGGGGCCAACGTCCTGACTTTC
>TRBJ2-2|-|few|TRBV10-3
CAIRKLAAGNTGELFF
TGTGCCATCAGGAAGTTAGCGGCAGGGAACACCGGGGAGCTGTTTTTT
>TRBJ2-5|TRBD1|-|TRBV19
CASSDTGVVETQYF
TGTGCCAGTAGTGATACAGGGGTCGTGGAGACCCAGTACTTC
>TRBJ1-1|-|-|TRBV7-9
CSSSLAGGRENTEAFF
TGTTCCAGCAGCTTAGCCGGGGGGAGAGAGAACACTGAAGCTTTCTTT
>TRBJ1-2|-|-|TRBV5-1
CASSLSLQNYGYTF
TGCGCCAGCAGCTTGTCCCTACAGAACTATGGCTACACCTTC
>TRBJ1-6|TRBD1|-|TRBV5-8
CASRTGLNSPLHF
TGTGCCAGCCGGACAGGCCTAAATTCACCCCTCCACTTT
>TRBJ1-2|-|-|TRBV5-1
CASSFGNYGYTF
TGCGCCAGCAGCTTCGGTAACTATGGCTACACCTTC
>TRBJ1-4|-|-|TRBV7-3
CASFPQGVPGLRMFF
TGTGCCAGCTTCCCCCAAGGGGTCCCGGGCCTTCGGATGTTTTTT
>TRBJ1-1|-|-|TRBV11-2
CASSFTGIGGAEAFF
TGTGCCAGCAGCTTTACAGGGATCGGTGGCGCTGAAGCTTTCTTT
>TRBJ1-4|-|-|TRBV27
CASSPKGGRGIVNEKLFF
TGTGCCAGCAGTCCAAAAGGGGGTAGGGGAATTGTTAATGAAAAACTGTTTTTT
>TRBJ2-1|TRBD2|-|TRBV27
CASRGSGSLVYNEQFF
TGTGCCAGCAGGGGTAGCGGGAGTTTAGTCTACAATGAGCAGTTCTTC
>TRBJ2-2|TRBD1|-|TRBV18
CASSPTLPGQAVGELFF
TGTGCCAGCTCACCAACGTTACCGGGACAGGCAGTTGGGGAGCTGTTTTTT
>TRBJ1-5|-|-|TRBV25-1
CASSDATAFSNQPQHF
TGTGCCAGCAGTGATGCGACAGCGTTTAGCAATCAGCCCCAGCATTTT
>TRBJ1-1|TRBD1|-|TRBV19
CASSSHTGAEAFF
TGTGCCAGTAGTAGTCATACAGGGGCCGAAGCTTTCTTT
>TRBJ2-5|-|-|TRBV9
CASSPFGETQYF
TGTGCCAGCAGCCCTTTCGGAGAGACCCAGTACTTC